These 10 T cell receptor beta chains were all obtained from the same sample, sequenced in a study of chemoradiotherapy in HPV16-positive cancers. TCRdb keeps only in-frame clones here, not all; method: immunoSEQ multiplex PCR. This table holds 8,500 to 9,000 clones, around 90% found once. Source: blood, taken from a patient who underwent chemoradiotherapy. The receptors stem from a human donor with HPV-associated anogenital cancer.

The chain combines TRBV5-1 with TRBJ2-2; TRBD2 agrees at 11 bases. The germline V gene has CDR1 SGHRS and CDR2 YFSETQ. CDR3 size: 15 residues. The V and J ends lost 2 bases and 9 bases, in that order; junction bases with no gene match: 6. This chain's CDR3 is CASSFVTSGSRELFF. CDR3 bases: TGCGCCAGCAGCTTTGTTACTAGCGGGAGCAGGGAGCTGTTTTTT.

V and J are TRBV7-2 and TRBJ2-1; a possible D gene is TRBD2 (7 bases). The V and J ends lost 2 bases and 10 bases respectively, with 21 bases between them. The CDR3 is 16 residues long. Germline V gives CDR1 SGHTA, CDR2 FQGNSA. DNA for the CDR3: TGTGCCAGCAGCTTATATGGGGGGGGGACTACAGGGGAGCAGTTCTTC. Its translation: CASSLYGGGTTGEQFF.

The rearrangement joins TRBV30 to TRBJ1-5; D might be TRBD1 (5 bases). V was trimmed by 4 bases and J by 0 bases, leaving 13 bases between them. Germline values: CDR1 GTSNPN, CDR2 SVGIG (reference sequence). There are 15 residues in the CDR3. DNA for the CDR3: TGTGCCTGGACCCGGGACGGTGATAGCAATCAGCCCCAGCATTTT. This gives the protein CAWTRDGDSNQPQHF.

The chain couples TRBV4-1 to TRBJ1-1; D gene unclear. This CDR3 contains 15 residues. The germline V and J ends were trimmed by 0 bases and 1 base, with 9 bases remaining between them. Germline V lookup: CDR1 MGHRA, CDR2 YSYEKL. The DNA of the CDR3 is TGCGCCAGCAGCCAAGATCGGGGAGGGAACACTGAAGCTTTCTTT. It encodes CASSQDRGGNTEAFF.

The chain links TRBV25-1 to TRBJ1-6; 7 bases fit TRBD1. The V gene end was trimmed by 6 bases and the J gene end by 8 bases; junction bases not matched to a gene: 13. The CDR3 runs to 16 residues. CDR1 MGHDK and CDR2 SYGVNS come from the germline V gene. The CDR3 region is CASSKTQGPGDSPLHF. The CDR3 nucleotides are TGTGCCAGCAGCAAAACACAGGGGCCCGGGGATTCACCCCTCCACTTT.

The chain recombines TRBV6-1 with TRBJ2-7; the D gene is possibly TRBD1 (5 bases). V gave up 3 bases and J gave up 3 bases, with 15 bases separating them. The CDR3 length is 15 residues. Germline CDR1 and CDR2: MNHNS and SASEGT. For the CDR3, the DNA is TGTGCCAGCAGTGATGCTCAGGGCGCAAACTACGAGCAGTACTTC. Residues: CASSDAQGANYEQYF.

This chain uses TRBV1 with TRBJ1-2. TRBV1 is termed a pseudogene. The CDR3 runs 14 residues. DNA for the CDR3: TGCACCAGCAGCCAGAATAGGGTCAGCTATGGCTACACCTTC. Amino acid sequence: CTSSQNRVSYGYTF.

V gene TRBV29-1 combines with J gene TRBJ2-7, with 10 bases aligning to TRBD2. CDR1 and CDR2 from the germline V gene are SQVTM and ANQGSEA. Trimming removed 6 bases from V and 5 bases from J; junction bases left unmatched: 13. The length of the CDR3 is 15 residues. In DNA, the CDR3 is TGCAGCGTGGGGGGGGGTCTAGCGGGAGCCCACGAGCAGTACTTC. Its translation: CSVGGGLAGAHEQYF.

The V gene is TRBV11-2, the J gene TRBJ1-5; D not certain. The CDR3 loop spans 12 amino acids. Germline CDR1 and CDR2: SGHAT and FQNNGV. Trimming cost V 3 bases and J 6 bases, with 6 bases left between them. CDR3 amino acids: CASSLETQPQHF. CDR3 coding DNA: TGTGCCAGCAGCTTGGAGACTCAGCCCCAGCATTTT.

This chain links TRBV5-1 with TRBJ2-1; unclear D gene. Germline lookup yields CDR1 SGHRS and CDR2 YFSETQ. This CDR3 has 14 residues. V was trimmed by 2 bases and J by 10 bases, leaving 16 bases between them. The CDR3 DNA reads TGCGCCAGCAGCTTAGAACAGAAACCCCGGGAGCAGTTCTTC. The encoded protein is CASSLEQKPREQFF. The full variable domain, with the rest looked up from reference TRBV5-1 and TRBJ2-1, is KAGVTQTPRYLIKTRGQQVTLSCSPISGHRSVSWYQQTPGQGLQFLFEYFSETQRNKGNFPGRFSGRQFSNSRSEMNVSTLELGDSALYLCASSLEQKPREQFFGPGTRLTVL.